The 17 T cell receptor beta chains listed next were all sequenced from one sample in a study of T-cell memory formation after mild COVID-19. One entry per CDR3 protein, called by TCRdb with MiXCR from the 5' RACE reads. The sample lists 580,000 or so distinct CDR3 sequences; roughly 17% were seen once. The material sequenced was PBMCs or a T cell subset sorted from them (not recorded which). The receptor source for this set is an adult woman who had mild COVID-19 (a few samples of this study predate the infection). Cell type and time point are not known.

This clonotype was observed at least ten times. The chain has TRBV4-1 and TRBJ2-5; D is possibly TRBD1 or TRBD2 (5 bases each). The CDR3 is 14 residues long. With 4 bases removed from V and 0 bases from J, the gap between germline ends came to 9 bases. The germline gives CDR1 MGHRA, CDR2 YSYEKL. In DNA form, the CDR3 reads TGCGCCAGCAGCCCGCCGGGACACCAAGAGACCCAGTACTTC. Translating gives CASSPPGHQETQYF.

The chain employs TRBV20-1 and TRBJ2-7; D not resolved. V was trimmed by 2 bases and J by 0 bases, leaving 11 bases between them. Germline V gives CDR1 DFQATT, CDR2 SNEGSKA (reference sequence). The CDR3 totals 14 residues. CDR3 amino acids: CSARTGPSSYEQYF. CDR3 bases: TGCAGTGCTAGAACCGGACCGTCCTCCTACGAGCAGTACTTC.

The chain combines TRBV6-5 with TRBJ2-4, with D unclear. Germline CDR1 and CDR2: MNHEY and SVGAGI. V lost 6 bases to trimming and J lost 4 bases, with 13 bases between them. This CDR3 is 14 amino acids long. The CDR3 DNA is TGTGCCAGCAGGTTCAAAGACCAAAAAAACATTCAGTACTTC. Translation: CASRFKDQKNIQYF.

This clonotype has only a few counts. Here the CDR3 reads CASGLGLAGENEQFF. The DNA for the CDR3 is TGTGCTAGTGGTTTGGGACTAGCGGGAGAAAATGAGCAGTTCTTC. The chain uses TRBV12-5 and TRBJ2-1, with 12 nucleotides matching TRBD2. The germline V gene encodes CDR1 LGHNT and CDR2 FRNRAP. This CDR3 region has 15 residues. After removal of 1 base from V and 7 bases from J, the junction contained 2 bases not matched to a gene.

The CDR3 DNA reads TGTGCCAGCAGTTTAGTGGGGGGATACACCTACGAGCAGTACTTC. It is translated as CASSLVGGYTYEQYF. The chain joins TRBV12-3 or TRBV12-4 to TRBJ2-7, with a tentative D call TRBD2 (6 bases). The CDR3 has 15 amino acids. Trimming shortened V by 1 base and J by 2 bases, and 12 bases separated the two germline ends.

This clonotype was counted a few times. The CDR3 region has the DNA TGTGCCAGCTGTTCGGGGGCAAATAACTATGGCTACACCTTC. This gives the protein CASCSGANNYGYTF. The rearrangement uses TRBV28 and TRBJ1-2; maybe TRBD1 (6 bases). Germline loops: CDR1 MDHEN, CDR2 SYDVKM. The CDR3 is 14 amino acids. Trimming left V 8 bases short and J 1 base short, with 14 bases between.

In DNA, the CDR3 is TGCAGTGCTATGCCTCGCCGTGGTAGCGGGAGGCTCCACGAGCAGTACTTC. Translating gives CSAMPRRGSGRLHEQYF. V is TRBV20-1 and J is TRBJ2-7; 10 bases are shared with TRBD2. The germline V gene has CDR1 DFQATT and CDR2 SNEGSKA (reference sequence). CDR3 size: 17 residues. The trim removed 4 bases at V and 5 bases at J, leaving 17 bases unmatched.

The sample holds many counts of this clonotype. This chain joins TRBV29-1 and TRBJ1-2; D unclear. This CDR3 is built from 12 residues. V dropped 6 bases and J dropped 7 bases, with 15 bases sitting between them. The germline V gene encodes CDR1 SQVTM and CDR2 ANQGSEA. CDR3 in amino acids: CSVHPGEAGYTF. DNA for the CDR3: TGCAGCGTGCACCCCGGGGAGGCTGGCTACACCTTC.

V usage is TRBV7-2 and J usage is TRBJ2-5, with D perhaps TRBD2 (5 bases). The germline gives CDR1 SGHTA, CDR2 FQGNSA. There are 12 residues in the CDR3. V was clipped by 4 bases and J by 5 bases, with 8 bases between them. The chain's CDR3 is CASSWTLETQYF. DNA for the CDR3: TGTGCCAGCAGCTGGACTTTGGAGACCCAGTACTTC.

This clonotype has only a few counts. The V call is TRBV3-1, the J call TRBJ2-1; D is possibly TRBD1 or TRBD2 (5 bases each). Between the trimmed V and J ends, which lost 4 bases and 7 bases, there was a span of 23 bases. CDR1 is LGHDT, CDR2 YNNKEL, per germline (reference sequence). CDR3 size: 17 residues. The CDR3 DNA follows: TGTGCCAGCAGCCCCGGGGTCCAAGGTGGGGGTAGGAATGAGCAGTTCTTC. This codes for CASSPGVQGGGRNEQFF.

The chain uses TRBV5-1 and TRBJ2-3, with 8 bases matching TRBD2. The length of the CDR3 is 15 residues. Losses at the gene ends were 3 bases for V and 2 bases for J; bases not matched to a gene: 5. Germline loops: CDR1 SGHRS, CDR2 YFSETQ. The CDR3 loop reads CASSWGLVSTDTQYF. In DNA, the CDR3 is TGCGCCAGCAGCTGGGGACTAGTCTCCACAGATACGCAGTATTTT.

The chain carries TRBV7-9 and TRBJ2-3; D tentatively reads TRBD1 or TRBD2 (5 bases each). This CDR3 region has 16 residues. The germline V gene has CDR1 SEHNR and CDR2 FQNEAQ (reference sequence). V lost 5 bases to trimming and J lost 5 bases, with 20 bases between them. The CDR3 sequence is CASSQGTILGIDTQYF. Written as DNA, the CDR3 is TGTGCCAGCAGCCAAGGGACCATACTAGGGATAGATACGCAGTATTTT. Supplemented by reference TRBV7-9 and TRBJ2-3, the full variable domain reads DTGVSQNPRHKITKRGQNVTFRCDPISEHNRLYWYRQTLGQGPEFLTYFQNEAQLEKSRLLSDRFSAERPKGSFSTLEIQRTEQGDSAMYLCASSQGTILGIDTQYFGPGTRLTVL.

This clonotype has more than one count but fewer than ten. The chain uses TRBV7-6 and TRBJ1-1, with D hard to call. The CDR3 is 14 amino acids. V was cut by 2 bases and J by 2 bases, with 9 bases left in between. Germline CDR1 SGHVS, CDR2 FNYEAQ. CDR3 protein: CASSLTRGNTEAFF. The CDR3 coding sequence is TGTGCCAGCAGCTTAACTCGGGGAAACACTGAAGCTTTCTTT.

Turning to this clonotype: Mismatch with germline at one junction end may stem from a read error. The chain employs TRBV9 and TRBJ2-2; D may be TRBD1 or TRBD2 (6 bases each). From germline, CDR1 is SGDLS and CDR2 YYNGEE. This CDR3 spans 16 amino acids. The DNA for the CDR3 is TGTGCCATCAGCGAAGGGGGGAGTGGTTACACCGGGGAGCTGTTTTTT. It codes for CAISEGGSGYTGELFF.

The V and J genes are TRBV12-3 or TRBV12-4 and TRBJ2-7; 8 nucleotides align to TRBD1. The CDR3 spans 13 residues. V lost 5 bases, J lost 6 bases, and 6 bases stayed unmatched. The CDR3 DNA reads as TGTGCCAGCAGTGGGGGAGACAGGGGCGAGCAGTACTTC. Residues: CASSGGDRGEQYF.

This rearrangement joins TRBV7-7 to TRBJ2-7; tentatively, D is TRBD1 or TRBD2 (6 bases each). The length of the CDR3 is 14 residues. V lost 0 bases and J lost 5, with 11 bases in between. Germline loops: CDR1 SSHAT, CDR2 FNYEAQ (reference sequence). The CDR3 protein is CASSLAPGANEQYF. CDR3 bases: TGTGCCAGCAGCTTAGCACCGGGGGCGAACGAGCAGTACTTC.

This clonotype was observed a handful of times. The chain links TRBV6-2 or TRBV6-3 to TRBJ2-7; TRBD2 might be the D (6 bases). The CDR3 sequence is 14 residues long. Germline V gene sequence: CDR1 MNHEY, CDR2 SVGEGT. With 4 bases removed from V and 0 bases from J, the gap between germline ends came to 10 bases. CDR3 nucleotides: TGTGCCAGCAGTTGGCGGGGCAGCTCCTACGAGCAGTACTTC. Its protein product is CASSWRGSSYEQYF.